These 17 T cell receptor beta chains came from one sample sequenced in a study of blood T cells in healthy people across ages. Sample-barcoded 5' priming and a J-beta primer mix drove a second PCR of roughly 6 to 12 cycles. TCRdb passed the 5' RACE reads through MiXCR, listing each CDR3 protein once. The profile shows 650,000 to 950,000 distinct CDR3 sequences, under 55% of them singletons. Sequenced material: blood. The source of these receptors is a man aged 55 to 69 in good health.

This rearrangement joins TRBV20-1 to TRBJ1-4; 7 bases align to TRBD1. The ends lost 2 bases at V and 15 bases at J; junction bases unmatched: 9. Germline V gives CDR1 DFQATT, CDR2 SNEGSKA (reference sequence). This CDR3 is 12 amino acids long. The CDR3 protein is CSARPQGGGLFF. The CDR3 DNA reads as TGCAGTGCTAGACCCCAGGGGGGGGGTTTGTTTTTT.

This chain links TRBV11-2 with TRBJ2-5, with 11 bases that match TRBD2. V was clipped by 0 bases and J by 4 bases; unmatched bases: 4. This CDR3 contains 16 residues. The germline V gene has CDR1 SGHAT and CDR2 FQNNGV. The CDR3 region is CASSLEVAGGPETQYF. The CDR3 DNA sequence: TGTGCCAGCAGCTTAGAAGTAGCGGGGGGGCCAGAGACCCAGTACTTC.

The chain couples TRBV7-2 to TRBJ2-7; TRBD2 is a possible D gene (6 bases). Germline assignment: CDR1 SGHTA and CDR2 FQGNSA. The CDR3 has 13 residues. V was pared by 5 bases and J by 6 bases, with 14 bases between. DNA for the CDR3: TGTGCCAGCAGCCTAGGGACTCGGTTCGAGCAGTACTTC. This encodes CASSLGTRFEQYF.

The chain carries TRBV4-3 and TRBJ2-1; TRBD1 might be the D (6 bases). This CDR3 region has 16 residues. V was cut by 3 bases and J by 0 bases, with 12 bases left in between. Germline V gives CDR1 LGHNA, CDR2 YSLEER. CDR3 DNA: TGCGCCAGCAGCCACTCTATACAGGGCTCCTACAATGAGCAGTTCTTC. Amino acid sequence: CASSHSIQGSYNEQFF.

CDR3 coding DNA: TGCAGTGCCTCCGTACAGGGTCCCAATCAGCCCCAGCATTTT. Protein sequence: CSASVQGPNQPQHF. The chain carries TRBV20-1 and TRBJ1-5; D might be TRBD1 (6 bases). The CDR3 length is 14 residues. CDR1 and CDR2 from the germline V gene are DFQATT and SNEGSKA (reference sequence). Trimming stripped 6 bases from V and 3 bases from J, with 15 bases between.

Of note for this clonotype: At one end, the junction sequence differs from germline, possibly due to a read error. The V gene is TRBV5-1, the J gene TRBJ2-3; 8 bases agree with TRBD2. Germline loops: CDR1 SGHRS, CDR2 YFSETQ. This CDR3 comprises 15 residues. CDR3 region: CAGSPGGSSTDTQYF. CDR3 coding DNA: TGCGCCGGCAGCCCGGGGGGGTCTAGCACAGATACGCAGTATTTT. Using reference TRBV5-1 and TRBJ2-3 for the parts outside the CDR3, the full variable domain is KAGVTQTPRYLIKTRGQQVTLSCSPISGHRSVSWYQQTPGQGLQFLFEYFSETQRNKGNFPGRFSGRQFSNSRSEMNVSTLELGDSALYLCAGSPGGSSTDTQYFGPGTRLTVL.

The V call is TRBV6-6, the J call TRBJ2-7, with D maybe TRBD1 (6 bases). The CDR3 runs 13 residues. Deletions cut 5 bases from V and 3 bases from J, with 11 bases between. The germline V gene has CDR1 MNHNY and CDR2 SVGAGI (reference sequence). CDR3 loop: CASSPGTHYEQYF. CDR3 DNA sequence: TGTGCCAGCAGTCCCGGGACACACTACGAGCAGTACTTC.

As regards this clonotype: The conserved phenylalanine or tryptophan normally closing the CDR3 is absent here, so this likely arose from a read error. The chain links TRBV5-1 to TRBJ1-4; D gene unclear. CDR3 size: 14 residues. Germline V gives CDR1 SGHRS, CDR2 YFSETQ. V dropped 4 bases and J dropped 4 bases, with 11 bases sitting between them. The CDR3 sequence is CASSPGGLNEKLFS. The CDR3 DNA reads as TGCGCCAGCAGCCCCGGAGGTCTTAATGAAAAACTGTTTTCT.

This clonotype has just a few counts. This chain joins TRBV5-1 and TRBJ2-5; no definite D call. Germline CDR1 reads SGHRS; CDR2 reads YFSETQ. CDR3 length: 13 amino acids. The V end was cut by 4 bases, the J end by 5 bases, with 12 bases between. The CDR3 region is CASSNEMRETQYF. The CDR3 bases are TGCGCCAGCAGCAACGAGATGAGGGAGACCCAGTACTTC.

This chain connects TRBV12-5 to TRBJ2-1; 10 bases map to TRBD2. The germline gives CDR1 LGHNT, CDR2 FRNRAP. The CDR3 spans 13 residues. Trimming at V came to 5 bases and at J to 8 bases, leaving 3 bases not matched to a gene. CDR3 coding DNA: TGTGCTAGTGGTAGCGGGGGGGTCCATGAGCAGTTCTTC. Protein: CASGSGGVHEQFF.

This clonotype came up a few times. The V and J genes are TRBV18 and TRBJ1-2; D uncertain. Trimming pared 4 bases from V and 3 bases from J, leaving 12 bases between. This CDR3 has 14 amino acids. The germline V gene encodes CDR1 KGHSH and CDR2 LQKENI. CDR3 DNA sequence: TGTGCCAGCTCACTTGGGGTCAGAGACTATGGCTACACCTTC. Amino acids: CASSLGVRDYGYTF.

This clonotype is a singleton in its sample. J is TRBJ2-2 and V is TRBV28; D not certain. This CDR3 has 12 amino acids. Germline V gene lookup returns CDR1 MDHEN and CDR2 SYDVKM. Trimming removed 4 bases from V and 7 bases from J, with 7 bases in between. The CDR3, as DNA: TGTGCCAGCAGTTCCATTGGCGGGGAGCTGTTTTTT. Translated: CASSSIGGELFF.

This chain connects TRBV6-5 to TRBJ2-4; 7 nucleotides line up with TRBD2. CDR3 length equals 12 residues. Germline trimming cut 6 bases from V and 13 bases from J; bases unmatched to any gene: 9. Germline V gene data show CDR1 as MNHEY and CDR2 as SVGAGI. CDR3 loop: CASSAGVGVQYF. The CDR3 nucleotides read TGTGCCAGCAGCGCGGGAGTGGGCGTGCAGTACTTC.

V and J are TRBV20-1 and TRBJ2-1; D possibly corresponds to TRBD1 (6 bases). The CDR3 is 14 residues long. Germline V gives CDR1 DFQATT, CDR2 SNEGSKA (reference sequence). Trimming removed 6 bases at V and 3 bases at J, with 15 bases between. The CDR3 sequence is CSARVGAGYNEQFF. Written as DNA, the CDR3 is TGCAGTGCGCGAGTGGGGGCAGGCTACAATGAGCAGTTCTTC.

This clonotype appeared once. This chain connects TRBV19 to TRBJ2-5; 11 bases are a match to TRBD2. The V segment lost 2 bases and the J segment 0 bases; nucleotides outside the gene matches: 2. The length of the CDR3 is 16 residues. Germline-derived CDR1 and CDR2 are LNHDA and SQIVND (reference sequence). The CDR3 is CASSIPSGGHQETQYF. As DNA, the CDR3 is TGTGCCAGTAGTATACCTAGCGGGGGGCACCAAGAGACCCAGTACTTC.

The CDR3: CASRPTRASYEQYF. In DNA, the CDR3 is TGTGCCAGCAGACCTACGAGGGCCTCCTACGAGCAGTACTTC. The chain has TRBV5-6 and TRBJ2-7; D may be TRBD2 (5 bases). The germline V gene has CDR1 SGHDT and CDR2 YYEEEE. V was pared by 5 bases and J by 0 bases, with 12 bases between. CDR3 length: 14 amino acids.

This clonotype was recorded a few times. The gene calls are TRBV5-1 and TRBJ2-7, with D hard to call. Looked up from germline, CDR1 is SGHRS and CDR2 is YFSETQ. V was shortened by 4 bases and J by 3 bases, with 8 bases between the two germline ends. The length of the CDR3 is 12 residues. The CDR3 region has the DNA TGCGCCAGCAGCGACGATTTCTACGAGCAGTACTTC. Translation gives CASSDDFYEQYF.